This entry is about one T cell receptor beta chain. Its specificity is unknown. This record comes from a study of cytomegalovirus exposure and HLA in healthy donors. For the study at large: Later, an analysis reported that the 130 or so validation repertoires had used the same platform as the approximately 690 first-cohort repertoires.

Study-wide findings and caveats: Cytomegalovirus-associated TCR beta chains were listed, numbering roughly 150.

Trimming removed 5 bases at V and 5 bases at J, with 19 bases between. The CDR3 runs to 16 residues. Germline CDR1 is SGHVS and CDR2 is FQNEAQ. Clones were read by immunoSEQ multiplex PCR, and TCRdb kept only the in-frame ones, dropping some. This table has 100,000 to 150,000 clones, roughly 95% appearing once. The source material was PBMCs. V gene TRBV7-8 combines with J gene TRBJ2-1, with D tentatively TRBD2 (5 bases). This TCR was sampled from a man aged 18 to 30 in good health and CMV-seronegative. The CDR3 DNA reads as TGTGCCAGCAGCCCCTGGGTAGGAAGCGGCCACAATGAGCAGTTCTTC. It translates to CASSPWVGSGHNEQFF.